The rows below give T cell receptor beta chains drawn from one sample of a study of T-cell reconstitution after alpha-beta-depleted transplantation in children. TCRdb used MiXCR to reprocess the PCR reads, holding one entry per CDR3 protein. The sample gives about 250,000 distinct CDR3 sequences, 20% to 30% of which show up once; around 4.8% is in the top ten. The specimen comprised PBMCs, mostly from graft donor cells, sampled 360 days after TCRalphabeta/CD19-depleted stem cell transplant. These receptors all come from a female patient aged 2 to 10 who had a stem cell transplant for congenital amegakaryocytic thrombocytopenia, so the T cells may come from the graft donor. Both conserved end residues are trimmed from each CDR3. Clone size appears in some rows only: once, few, many, or a class for an expanded clone.

V	size	J	CDR3
TRBV24-1	NA	TRBJ1-2	ATSDPTSGYGGYT
TRBV11-2	many	TRBJ2-1	ASSLLGAGNEQF
TRBV24-1	few	TRBJ2-1	ATSDARAGEQF
TRBV24-1	few	TRBJ2-7	ATSDPRDRDTYEQY
TRBV6-1	few	TRBJ2-5	ASSVPPLAIQETQY
TRBV29-1	NA	TRBJ1-2	SVTRTASNYGYT
TRBV3-1	few	TRBJ2-2	ASSNRLAGDLTGELF
TRBV12-3/TRBV12-4	many	TRBJ2-2	ASSLDDGDTGELF
TRBV12-3/TRBV12-4	NA	TRBJ2-7	ASSLALSSYEQY
TRBV27	NA	TRBJ1-3	ASSLGAGNTIY
TRBV20-1	NA	TRBJ2-7	SATHRTGFDEQY
TRBV15	NA	TRBJ2-2	ATSRVAGRTGELF
TRBV7-8	NA	TRBJ2-2	ASSLGTSGRLTGELF
TRBV4-3	NA	TRBJ2-5	ASSQGRSETQY
TRBV20-1	few	TRBJ2-7	STGQGRSEQY
TRBV6-1	NA	TRBJ2-1	ASSEEYYNEQF
TRBV5-1	few	TRBJ2-1	ASSSFSTSGFSYNEQF
TRBV3-1	NA	TRBJ2-3	ASSNVRTQGTQY
TRBV20-1	many	TRBJ1-6	SARAISSYNSPLH
TRBV11-1	NA	TRBJ2-2	ASSLGLAGVYAGELF
TRBV6-2/TRBV6-3	few	TRBJ2-7	ASSWGSGYEQY
TRBV4-1	few	TRBJ2-7	ASSQGPSAPLYEQY
TRBV6-1	many	TRBJ2-5	ASRPGTSETQY
TRBV5-4	few	TRBJ2-3	ASSLGRPGGRRTDTQY
TRBV5-1	many	TRBJ2-2	ASSPGGPGELF
TRBV27	few	TRBJ2-1	ASSLLLGPSGKIHEQF
TRBV20-1	many	TRBJ2-2	SARDPAGGLELF
TRBV12-3/TRBV12-4	many	TRBJ2-2	ASSLFTGGELF
TRBV6-1	NA	TRBJ2-5	ASSQTLLGQETQY
TRBV29-1	NA	TRBJ2-7	SVAGLAGRVYEQY
TRBV24-1	NA	TRBJ1-1	ATSDVMNTEAF
TRBV12-3/TRBV12-4	many	TRBJ2-7	ASRPAGTYEQY
TRBV5-6	NA	TRBJ2-3	ASSLALVTDTQY
TRBV12-3/TRBV12-4	once	TRBJ2-3	ASILAGGPTDTQY
TRBV4-1	NA	TRBJ1-4	ASSLSSGGDEKLF
TRBV18	NA	TRBJ1-4	ASSPHATNEKLF
TRBV12-3/TRBV12-4	many	TRBJ2-1	ASSLAGTGYNEQF
TRBV10-3	NA	TRBJ1-6	ATSDRMGRTPLH
TRBV3-1	NA	TRBJ2-1	ASSQEGAQFSEQF
TRBV12-3/TRBV12-4	NA	TRBJ2-1	AGSFGSYNEQF
TRBV10-3	few	TRBJ2-1	AIQLAGAGNEQF
TRBV28	NA	TRBJ1-2	ASSLAPEARPYT
TRBV6-1	NA	TRBJ1-2	ASTPSVPERVYGYT
TRBV29-1	many	TRBJ2-3	SAGGGSTDTQY
TRBV29-1	NA	TRBJ2-7	SVALGGALNEQY